The rows below give T cell receptor beta chains drawn from one sample of a study of CD4 T cells in relation to SARS-CoV-2 and coronaviruses. Profiled with immunoSEQ multiplex PCR; TCRdb holds only in-frame clones, not every one. The table shows about 56,000 clones, with about 90% occurring only once. The sample taken for sequencing was naive CD4+ T cells from PBMCs. The receptor source for this set is an adult with COVID-19. Each CDR3 is given with its conserved first and last residue. The D gene is left open where the match is weak. Some rows mark clone size as missing; the rest say once, few, many or name a class of expanded clone.

j_gene: TRBJ2-7; d_gene: .; len: 12; v_gene: TRBV12-3/TRBV12-4; abundance: few; CDR3aa: CASSLDSNRQYF; CDR3nt: TGTGCCAGCAGCCTGGACAGTAATAGGCAGTACTTC
j_gene: TRBJ1-2; d_gene: .; len: 13; v_gene: TRBV5-4; abundance: .; CDR3aa: CASSARGQNGYTF; CDR3nt: TGTGCCAGCAGCGCCCGCGGACAGAACGGCTACACCTTC
j_gene: TRBJ2-3; d_gene: .; len: 14; v_gene: TRBV18; abundance: .; CDR3aa: CASFRLDSPDTQYF; CDR3nt: TGTGCCAGCTTCCGACTAGATAGCCCAGATACGCAGTATTTT
j_gene: TRBJ2-5; d_gene: .; len: 16; v_gene: TRBV29-1; abundance: .; CDR3aa: CSVESGAAARLQTQYF; CDR3nt: TGCAGCGTTGAGAGTGGAGCGGCCGCCAGGTTACAGACCCAGTACTTC
j_gene: TRBJ1-1; d_gene: .; len: 12; v_gene: TRBV28; abundance: few; CDR3aa: CASSLVVGEAFF; CDR3nt: TGTGCCAGCAGTTTAGTAGTCGGAGAAGCTTTCTTT
j_gene: TRBJ2-7; d_gene: TRBD2; len: 15; v_gene: TRBV11-2; abundance: .; CDR3aa: CASSFRAGGVYEQYF; CDR3nt: TGTGCCAGCAGCTTCCGAGCGGGAGGCGTCTACGAGCAGTACTTC
j_gene: TRBJ2-3; d_gene: TRBD2; len: 14; v_gene: TRBV28; abundance: .; CDR3aa: CASKAGDSTDTQYF; CDR3nt: TGTGCCAGCAAAGCGGGAGATAGCACAGATACGCAGTATTTT
j_gene: TRBJ2-1; d_gene: TRBD2; len: 16; v_gene: TRBV5-1; abundance: .; CDR3aa: CASSLAVAGGNNEQFF; CDR3nt: TGCGCCAGCAGCTTGGCGGTAGCGGGAGGGAACAATGAGCAGTTCTTC
j_gene: TRBJ2-4; d_gene: .; len: 16; v_gene: TRBV5-1; abundance: .; CDR3aa: CASSLASGTTKNIQYF; CDR3nt: TGCGCCAGCAGCTTGGCCTCAGGGACGACCAAAAACATTCAGTACTTC
j_gene: TRBJ1-1; d_gene: TRBD1; len: 14; v_gene: TRBV19; abundance: .; CDR3aa: CASMQGARNTEAFF; CDR3nt: TGTGCCAGTATGCAGGGGGCGCGGAACACTGAAGCTTTCTTT
j_gene: TRBJ2-1; d_gene: TRBD2; len: 16; v_gene: TRBV9; abundance: once; CDR3aa: CASSVVKLAGPNEQFF; CDR3nt: TGTGCCAGCAGCGTAGTAAAACTAGCGGGACCCAATGAGCAGTTCTTC
j_gene: TRBJ2-3; d_gene: TRBD2; len: 15; v_gene: TRBV6-4; abundance: .; CDR3aa: CASSDTSGSSDTQYF; CDR3nt: TGTGCCAGCAGTGACACTAGCGGGAGCTCAGATACGCAGTATTTT
j_gene: TRBJ2-7; d_gene: .; len: 13; v_gene: TRBV11-1; abundance: .; CDR3aa: CASSLGPSIEQYF; CDR3nt: TGTGCCAGCAGCTTAGGTCCGAGTATCGAGCAGTACTTC
j_gene: TRBJ2-2; d_gene: .; len: 14; v_gene: TRBV30; abundance: .; CDR3aa: CAWSPDSNTGELFF; CDR3nt: TGTGCCTGGAGTCCGGACTCGAACACCGGGGAGCTGTTTTTT
j_gene: TRBJ1-1; d_gene: .; len: 15; v_gene: TRBV28; abundance: .; CDR3aa: CASSEIAGVDTEAFF; CDR3nt: TGTGCCAGCAGTGAAATAGCAGGAGTTGACACTGAAGCTTTCTTT
j_gene: TRBJ2-3; d_gene: TRBD1; len: 15; v_gene: TRBV7-2; abundance: .; CDR3aa: CASSARDRVTDTQYF; CDR3nt: TGTGCCAGCAGCGCCAGGGACAGGGTTACAGATACGCAGTATTTT
j_gene: TRBJ1-1; d_gene: TRBD1; len: 15; v_gene: TRBV19; abundance: .; CDR3aa: CASSPRGGMNTEAFF; CDR3nt: TGTGCCAGTAGCCCCAGGGGGGGAATGAACACTGAAGCTTTCTTT
j_gene: TRBJ1-4; d_gene: TRBD1; len: 15; v_gene: TRBV4-3; abundance: .; CDR3aa: CASSHNRGANEKLFF; CDR3nt: TGCGCCAGCAGCCATAACAGGGGAGCTAATGAAAAACTGTTTTTT
j_gene: TRBJ2-7; d_gene: TRBD2; len: 14; v_gene: TRBV27; abundance: once; CDR3aa: CASSRTSGSYEQYF; CDR3nt: TGTGCCAGCAGCCGCACTAGCGGCTCCTACGAGCAGTACTTC
j_gene: TRBJ1-2; d_gene: .; len: 14; v_gene: TRBV19; abundance: .; CDR3aa: CASTLSGVNYGYTF; CDR3nt: TGTGCCAGTACCCTTTCCGGCGTCAACTATGGCTACACCTTC
j_gene: TRBJ2-5; d_gene: TRBD2; len: 14; v_gene: TRBV3-1/TRBV3-2; abundance: .; CDR3aa: CASSFRTSGETQYF; CDR3nt: TGTGCCAGCAGCTTTAGAACTAGCGGAGAGACCCAGTACTTC
j_gene: TRBJ1-1; d_gene: TRBD1; len: 15; v_gene: TRBV5-1; abundance: .; CDR3aa: CASSAPDRGNTEAFF; CDR3nt: TGCGCCAGCAGCGCCCCCGACAGGGGGAACACTGAAGCTTTCTTT
j_gene: TRBJ2-7; d_gene: TRBD2; len: 14; v_gene: TRBV18; abundance: .; CDR3aa: CASSETSGLYEQYF; CDR3nt: TGTGCCAGCTCCGAGACTAGCGGACTATACGAGCAGTACTTC
j_gene: TRBJ2-2; d_gene: .; len: 16; v_gene: TRBV15; abundance: .; CDR3aa: CATSRDGGRDTGELFF; CDR3nt: TGTGCCACCAGCAGAGATGGGGGGCGCGACACCGGGGAGCTGTTTTTT
j_gene: TRBJ2-7; d_gene: .; len: 13; v_gene: TRBV29-1; abundance: .; CDR3aa: CSVKGPATYEQYF; CDR3nt: TGCAGCGTGAAGGGTCCAGCAACCTACGAGCAGTACTTC
j_gene: TRBJ2-3; d_gene: .; len: 14; v_gene: TRBV29-1; abundance: .; CDR3aa: CSVDQPLGTDTQYF; CDR3nt: TGCAGCGTTGATCAGCCCTTGGGCACAGATACGCAGTATTTT
j_gene: TRBJ1-1; d_gene: .; len: 14; v_gene: TRBV2; abundance: .; CDR3aa: CASSNRDTNTEAFF; CDR3nt: TGTGCCAGCAGTAACCGGGACACGAACACTGAAGCTTTCTTT
j_gene: TRBJ1-2; d_gene: .; len: 12; v_gene: TRBV5-1; abundance: .; CDR3aa: CASSLVRGGYTF; CDR3nt: TGCGCCAGCAGCTTGGTTCGTGGTGGCTACACCTTC
j_gene: TRBJ2-7; d_gene: .; len: 14; v_gene: TRBV7-8; abundance: .; CDR3aa: CASSLQGDYYEQYF; CDR3nt: TGTGCCAGCAGCTTGCAGGGGGACTACTACGAGCAGTACTTC
j_gene: TRBJ2-7; d_gene: TRBD2; len: 15; v_gene: TRBV7-2; abundance: .; CDR3aa: CASSLGGLPSDEQYF; CDR3nt: TGTGCCAGCAGCTTAGGGGGACTACCGTCCGACGAGCAGTACTTC
j_gene: TRBJ2-7; d_gene: TRBD2; len: 15; v_gene: TRBV6-2/TRBV6-3; abundance: .; CDR3aa: CASSYPSGSNYEQYF; CDR3nt: TGTGCCAGCAGTTACCCGAGCGGGAGTAATTACGAGCAGTACTTC
j_gene: TRBJ2-3; d_gene: TRBD1; len: 14; v_gene: TRBV27; abundance: once; CDR3aa: CASSLDRVADTQYF; CDR3nt: TGTGCCAGCAGTTTGGACAGGGTTGCAGATACGCAGTATTTT
j_gene: TRBJ2-1; d_gene: .; len: 16; v_gene: TRBV7-9; abundance: .; CDR3aa: CASSGTGRGTYNEQFF; CDR3nt: TGTGCCAGCAGCGGGACGGGGCGGGGAACCTACAATGAGCAGTTCTTC
j_gene: TRBJ2-1; d_gene: TRBD2; len: 15; v_gene: TRBV30; abundance: .; CDR3aa: CAWTPGAGGYNEQFF; CDR3nt: TGTGCCTGGACCCCCGGGGCGGGGGGCTACAATGAGCAGTTCTTC
j_gene: TRBJ1-1; d_gene: .; len: 16; v_gene: TRBV28; abundance: .; CDR3aa: CASSSPGEGGNTEAFF; CDR3nt: TGTGCCAGCAGTTCCCCGGGTGAGGGGGGAAACACTGAAGCTTTCTTT
j_gene: TRBJ2-1; d_gene: TRBD2; len: 17; v_gene: TRBV7-2; abundance: .; CDR3aa: CASSSLQTSGSYNEQFF; CDR3nt: TGTGCCAGCAGCTCGCTTCAGACTAGCGGCTCCTACAATGAGCAGTTCTTC
j_gene: TRBJ2-7; d_gene: TRBD1; len: 16; v_gene: TRBV4-2; abundance: .; CDR3aa: CASSQGSRQGANEQYF; CDR3nt: TGTGCCAGCAGCCAAGGTAGTCGACAGGGGGCCAACGAGCAGTACTTC
j_gene: TRBJ2-1; d_gene: .; len: 13; v_gene: TRBV7-9; abundance: once; CDR3aa: CASSLRWSNEQFF; CDR3nt: TGTGCCAGCAGCTTACGGTGGTCCAATGAGCAGTTCTTC
j_gene: TRBJ2-1; d_gene: TRBD2; len: 17; v_gene: TRBV5-1; abundance: once; CDR3aa: CASTPTGRAGAFNEQFF; CDR3nt: TGCGCCAGCACCCCGACCGGGAGAGCGGGGGCCTTTAATGAGCAGTTCTTC
j_gene: TRBJ2-1; d_gene: TRBD2; len: 17; v_gene: TRBV10-3; abundance: once; CDR3aa: CAISERLAEISYNEQFF; CDR3nt: TGTGCCATCAGTGAGCGGCTAGCGGAGATCTCCTACAATGAGCAGTTCTTC
j_gene: TRBJ2-7; d_gene: .; len: 16; v_gene: TRBV28; abundance: .; CDR3aa: CASRASRSRVRDEQYF; CDR3nt: TGTGCCAGCCGAGCATCCCGATCTAGGGTTCGGGACGAGCAGTACTTC
j_gene: TRBJ2-7; d_gene: TRBD2; len: 15; v_gene: TRBV6-5; abundance: .; CDR3aa: CASRDAGLADYEQYF; CDR3nt: TGTGCCAGCAGGGATGCGGGACTAGCGGATTACGAGCAGTACTTC
j_gene: TRBJ2-7; d_gene: .; len: 15; v_gene: TRBV5-6; abundance: .; CDR3aa: CASSLGQRVSYEQYF; CDR3nt: TGTGCCAGCAGCTTGGGCCAGCGGGTCTCCTACGAGCAGTACTTC
j_gene: TRBJ2-7; d_gene: .; len: 11; v_gene: TRBV3-1/TRBV3-2; abundance: .; CDR3aa: CASSQDRRWHF; CDR3nt: TGTGCCAGCAGCCAAGATAGGCGGTGGCACTTC
j_gene: TRBJ1-5; d_gene: .; len: 14; v_gene: TRBV10-3; abundance: few; CDR3aa: CAISGGGQNQPQHF; CDR3nt: TGTGCCATCAGTGGGGGTGGCCAAAATCAGCCCCAGCATTTT
j_gene: TRBJ2-1; d_gene: .; len: 11; v_gene: TRBV2; abundance: .; CDR3aa: CASALTGTQFF; CDR3nt: TGTGCCAGCGCACTCACCGGGACCCAGTTCTTC
j_gene: TRBJ2-3; d_gene: .; len: 15; v_gene: TRBV5-1; abundance: .; CDR3aa: CASSLESGGTDTQYF; CDR3nt: TGCGCCAGCAGCTTGGAATCAGGGGGCACAGATACGCAGTATTTT
j_gene: TRBJ1-3; d_gene: .; len: 15; v_gene: TRBV5-1; abundance: .; CDR3aa: CASSLGVQGANTIYF; CDR3nt: TGCGCCAGCAGCTTGGGCGTACAGGGCGCCAACACCATATATTTT
j_gene: TRBJ2-7; d_gene: .; len: 16; v_gene: TRBV11-2; abundance: .; CDR3aa: CASSSHRAKNPYEQYF; CDR3nt: TGTGCCAGCAGCTCGCACCGGGCCAAAAATCCCTACGAGCAGTACTTC
j_gene: TRBJ1-2; d_gene: TRBD1; len: 13; v_gene: TRBV12-3/TRBV12-4; abundance: .; CDR3aa: CASTGDSSYGYTF; CDR3nt: TGTGCCAGCACAGGGGACAGTTCCTATGGCTACACCTTC
j_gene: TRBJ2-5; d_gene: .; len: 14; v_gene: TRBV24-1; abundance: once; CDR3aa: CATSDYREQETQYF; CDR3nt: TGTGCCACCAGTGATTACAGGGAACAAGAGACCCAGTACTTC
j_gene: TRBJ2-7; d_gene: TRBD1; len: 14; v_gene: TRBV20-1; abundance: .; CDR3aa: CSASPAGQAYEQYF; CDR3nt: TGCAGTGCCAGTCCCGCCGGACAGGCCTACGAGCAGTACTTC
j_gene: TRBJ2-1; d_gene: .; len: 12; v_gene: TRBV2; abundance: .; CDR3aa: CASSEFGEAGFF; CDR3nt: TGTGCCAGCAGTGAATTCGGTGAGGCGGGGTTCTTC